In its sample, the clone carrying this TCR beta chain was seen many times. Its antigen is still unknown. This sample is part of a study of identical twins. Findings of the study overall: Cross-sectional statistics, not tracking of the same donors, supported the conclusions.

V lost 5 bases to trimming and J lost 4 bases; unmatched junction nucleotides: 8. The CDR3 sequence is 15 residues long. Germline CDR1 is SGHTA and CDR2 is FQGNSA. TCRdb recomputed calls from the 5' RACE reads with MiXCR, one row per CDR3 protein. The profile covers approximately 410,000 distinct CDR3 sequences, with about 18% appearing a single time and 9.5% to 15% taken by the ten largest. The rearrangement uses TRBV7-2 and TRBJ2-7; 10 nucleotides align to TRBD2. Sequencing was done on a sample of naive T cells sorted from blood. The receptor was derived from a man in his fifties or sixties in good health. The CDR3 region has the DNA TGTGCCAGCAGCCCCTCTAGCGGGAGCGGGTACGAGCAGTACTTC. It translates to CASSPSSGSGYEQYF.